The 7 T cell receptor beta chains listed next were all sequenced from one sample in a study of T-cell reconstitution after alpha-beta-depleted transplantation in children. Preparation of the TCRbeta library involved a method that used unique molecular identifiers. One entry per CDR3 protein, called by TCRdb with MiXCR from the PCR reads. The table has 500,000 to 750,000 distinct CDR3 sequences, around 27% seen once. The sample in question was PBMCs, obtained before TCRalphabeta/CD19-depleted stem cell transplant. These receptors originate from a boy in the first two years of life with Wiskott-Aldrich syndrome, due to receive a stem cell transplant.

This clonotype was seen a handful of times. CDR3 protein: CAISELAGGIYEQYF. Written as DNA, the CDR3 is TGTGCCATCAGTGAGCTAGCGGGAGGGATCTACGAGCAGTACTTC. The chain uses TRBV10-3 and TRBJ2-7; 12 nucleotides align to TRBD2. Trimming at V came to 2 bases and at J to 3 bases, leaving 2 bases not matched to a gene. Germline V lookup: CDR1 ENHRY, CDR2 SYGVKD. The CDR3 length is 15 residues.

The CDR3 reads CASSLGQGIGYEQYF. CDR3 nucleotide sequence: TGTGCCAGCAGCTTGGGACAGGGCATCGGCTACGAGCAGTACTTC. This chain uses TRBV7-9 with TRBJ2-7; 9 nucleotides align to TRBD1. CDR1 and CDR2 (germline): SEHNR, FQNEAQ (reference sequence). Trimming cost V 3 bases and J 3 bases; bases outside gene matches: 6. There are 15 residues in the CDR3.

This clonotype was counted a few times. The chain carries TRBV7-2 and TRBJ2-7, with a tentative D call TRBD1 (5 bases). V lost 5 bases to trimming and J lost 4 bases, with 12 bases between them. CDR3 size: 13 residues. Per germline, CDR1 SGHTA and CDR2 FQGNSA. The CDR3 sequence: CASSGHVAYEQYF. The CDR3 DNA is TGTGCCAGCAGCGGACACGTGGCGTACGAGCAGTACTTC.

This clonotype has more than one count but fewer than ten. The rearrangement links TRBV20-1 to TRBJ1-5; possible D gene TRBD1, 5 bases. This CDR3 contains 13 residues. V was cut by 7 bases and J by 5 bases, with 15 bases left in between. CDR1 DFQATT and CDR2 SNEGSKA come from the germline V gene (reference sequence). The CDR3 region is CSVSDARDQPQHF. The CDR3 DNA reads as TGCAGTGTCTCGGACGCCAGGGATCAGCCCCAGCATTTT.

This clonotype has just a few counts. This CDR3 reads CASSFPRGSSYNEQFF. DNA of the CDR3: TGCGCCAGCAGCTTCCCTCGCGGGAGCTCCTACAATGAGCAGTTCTTC. The V gene is TRBV5-1, the J gene TRBJ2-1; 7 positions match TRBD2. CDR3 size: 16 residues. Germline CDR1 and CDR2: SGHRS and YFSETQ. V lost 2 bases and J lost 0; bases outside the gene matches: 5.

This clonotype was recorded only once. The CDR3 here is CASSWTIYNEQFF. As DNA, the CDR3 is TGTGCCAGCAGTTGGACAATTTACAATGAGCAGTTCTTC. The chain couples TRBV12-3 or TRBV12-4 to TRBJ2-1, with a tentative D call TRBD1 (5 bases). The ends were cut back, 4 bases at V and 4 bases at J, with 8 bases in the middle. This CDR3 is 13 amino acids long.

The rearrangement joins TRBV5-1 to TRBJ2-3, with D tentatively TRBD2 (6 bases). The germline V gene encodes CDR1 SGHRS and CDR2 YFSETQ. The length of the CDR3 is 15 residues. The V end was cut by 5 bases, the J end by 2 bases, with 15 bases between. The CDR3 bases are TGCGCCAGCAGAGTCTGGCTAGCGACCACAGATACGCAGTATTTT. Translation: CASRVWLATTDTQYF.